This TCR beta chain stems from a study of neoadjuvant anti-PD-1 for oral cavity cancer. Study context: Non-progressing patients received a fourth nivolumab dose near day 43, then surgery on days 50-56.

CDR1 is SGDLS and CDR2 is YYNGEE in the germline V gene. CDR3 length: 16 amino acids. Trimming took off 4 bases at V and 1 base at J, with 14 bases between the two ends. Clones were sequenced by immunoSEQ multiplex PCR, and TCRdb holds only the in-frame ones, with some missing. Here the sample spans some 7,700 clones, around 70% being singletons. Time point here: after neoadjuvant nivolumab, at surgical resection. This sequence was found in a person aged 40 to 85 with oral cavity squamous cell carcinoma. This sequence joins TRBV9 and TRBJ2-2; D uncertain. The specimen comprised PBMCs, sampled after nivolumab (anti-PD-1) treatment. The CDR3 sequence: CASSKRRKVNTGELFF. In nucleotides, the CDR3 is TGTGCCAGCAGCAAACGACGGAAAGTGAACACCGGGGAGCTGTTTTTT.